What follows describes a single T cell receptor (beta chain). It has no known antigen specificity. No much larger clone is present one base from it, and per-base qualities are unavailable. The germline V gene provides CDR1 SGHVS and CDR2 FNYEAQ. V is pared back by 1 base and J by 3 bases, with 10 bases lying between the germline termini. The CDR3, cysteine through phenylalanine, is 15 amino acids long. Just the 45-base CDR3 DNA is kept, in frame starting at base 1. The data stem from a study of blood T cell repertoires in COVID-19 (dated by TCRdb to the early 2020s). A note on the overall study: Samples covering the acute and convalescent phases of COVID-19 were provided by collaborators in the United States, Italy and Spain. The sample metadata nearly always contained a de-identified subject ID, COVID-19 status, age in years and sex. The repertoires were released in a freely available public database meant as a resource for research on the immune response to SARS-CoV-2. The samples were drawn from the first 160 participants of the ongoing ImmuneRACE study and from 1,254 subjects provided by 6 global collaborators. Where available, HLA class I and class II types were obtained from metadata supplied by the sample provider rather than from assay-based typing. The material from the prospective study consisted of cDNA or gDNA derived from T cells, B-cell-depleted T cells, or PBMCs. Deeply sampled blood TCRbeta repertoires from subjects exposed to, actively infected with, or recovered from COVID-19 were included in the dataset. Broader findings and caveats from the paper: The quantity of clinical and demographic metadata differed by source and by participant and was supplied without curation.

The immunoSEQ Assay, a bias-controlled multiplex PCR, was used to amplify TCRbeta CDR3 regions from genomic DNA. The authors' pipeline ran thus. The number of nucleated cells in each sample was estimated by amplification of reference gene primers within the assay. To quantify the absolute abundance of each unique TCRbeta CDR3 rearrangement, sequence reads were collapsed and filtered. For each sample, productive Simpson clonality was calculated by taking the square root of Simpson's diversity index across productive rearrangements. TCRdb carries this immuneACCESS record with in-frame sequences only. Its versions omit some clonotypes, under half of them owing to an unresolved V gene in the studies checked, with the rest unexplained. V, J and clone size reflect that table, while D and trimming were determined from the DNA. The sample records roughly 180,000 clones, about four fifths of which are singletons. Around 10% of the sample goes to the ten largest clones.

One collaborating source in Seattle enrolled patients while the patients were actively infected and followed the patients over time throughout the course of disease. Each collaborating institution followed its own protocols to collect whole blood in K2EDTA tubes. For TCRbeta analysis, collaborators shipped samples in one of three forms: frozen whole blood, isolated PBMCs, or DNA extracted from either of those sample types. What was sequenced was peripheral blood. The chain joins TRBV7-6 to TRBJ2-1, and the D gene may be TRBD1, 7 bases matching. The source of this sequence is a woman between 40 and 55 years old with COVID-19, enrolled during active disease. The CDR3 is CASSLGQGLYNEQFF. At the DNA level, the sequence is TGTGCCAGCAGCTTAGGACAGGGACTCTACAATGAGCAGTTCTTC.